This TCR beta chain was retrieved from a study of T cell clonality in common variable immunodeficiency. Findings and caveats of the study: CVID subjects had higher TCRbeta clonality than healthy controls, most marked in about a third. The cause of increased CVID clonality remains unclear without subpopulation sequencing. Links between repertoire features and CVID complications were heterogeneity-limited. CVID subjects shared fewer TCRbeta clones than healthy controls did.

Details on this clone: Antigen specificity is unknown. With the read ending 3 residues before the CDR3 end, the germline J gene is used to fill in that end.

Libraries were prepared by immunoSEQ multiplex PCR; TCRdb keeps only in-frame clonotypes and omits some of them. The sample is made up of about 52,000 clones, none counted only once. V gave up 4 bases and J gave up 9 bases; unmatched junction bases: 6. The germline gives CDR1 LNHDA, CDR2 SQIVND (reference sequence). There are 15 residues in the CDR3. The chain combines TRBV19 with TRBJ2-1; 13 positions agree with TRBD2. The sequence derives from a person between 18 and 75 years old in good health. The sequenced material came from peripheral blood mononuclear cells. CDR3 loop: CASSTTSGRAGEQFF. The CDR3 bases that were read are TGTGCCAGTAGTACCACTAGCGGGAGGGCCGGTGAG. Based on the CDR3 plus reference TRBV19 and TRBJ2-1, the full variable domain is DGGITQSPKYLFRKEGQNVTLSCEQNLNHDAMYWYRQDPGQGLRLIYYSQIVNDFQKGDIAEGYSVSREKKESFPLTVTSAQKNPTAFYLCASSTTSGRAGEQFFGPGTRLTVL.